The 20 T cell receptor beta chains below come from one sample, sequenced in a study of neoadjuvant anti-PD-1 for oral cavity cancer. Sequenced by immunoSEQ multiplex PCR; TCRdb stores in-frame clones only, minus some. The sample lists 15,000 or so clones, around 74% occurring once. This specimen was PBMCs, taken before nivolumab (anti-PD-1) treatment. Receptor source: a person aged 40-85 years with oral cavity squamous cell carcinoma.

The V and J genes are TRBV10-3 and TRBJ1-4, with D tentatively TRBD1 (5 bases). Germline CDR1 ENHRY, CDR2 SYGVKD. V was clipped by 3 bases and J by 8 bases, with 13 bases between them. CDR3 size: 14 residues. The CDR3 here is CAISEGQGGEKLFF. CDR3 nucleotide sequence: TGTGCCATCAGTGAAGGGCAGGGAGGAGAAAAACTGTTTTTT.

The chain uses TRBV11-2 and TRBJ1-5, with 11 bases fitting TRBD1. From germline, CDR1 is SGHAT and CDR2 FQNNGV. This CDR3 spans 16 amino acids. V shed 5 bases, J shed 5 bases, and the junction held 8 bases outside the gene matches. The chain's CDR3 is CASSPGQGAVDQPQHF. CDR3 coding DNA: TGTGCCAGCAGCCCCGGACAGGGGGCGGTGGATCAGCCCCAGCATTTT.

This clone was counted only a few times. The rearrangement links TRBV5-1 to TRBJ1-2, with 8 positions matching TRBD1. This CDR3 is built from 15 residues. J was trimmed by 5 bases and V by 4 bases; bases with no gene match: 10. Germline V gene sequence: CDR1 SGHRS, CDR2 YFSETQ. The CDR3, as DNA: TGCGCCAGCAGCCCCGGACAGGGAGGGTTGTATGGCTACACCTTC. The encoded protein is CASSPGQGGLYGYTF.

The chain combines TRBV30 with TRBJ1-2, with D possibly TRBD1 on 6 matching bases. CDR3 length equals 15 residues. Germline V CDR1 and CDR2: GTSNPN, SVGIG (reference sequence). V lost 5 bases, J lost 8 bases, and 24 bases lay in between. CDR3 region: CAWFHPLRQRGGYTF. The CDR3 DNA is TGTGCCTGGTTTCACCCCCTCCGACAAAGGGGGGGCTACACCTTC.

The CDR3 sequence is CASSGTSGFGETQYF. CDR3 DNA: TGTGCCAGCAGTGGAACTAGCGGATTCGGGGAGACCCAGTACTTC. This chain links TRBV4-2 with TRBJ2-5; 8 bases are a match to TRBD2. This CDR3 is built from 15 residues. Looked up from germline, CDR1 is LGHNA and CDR2 is YNFKEQ. V gave up 6 bases and J gave up 5 bases; unmatched junction bases: 11.

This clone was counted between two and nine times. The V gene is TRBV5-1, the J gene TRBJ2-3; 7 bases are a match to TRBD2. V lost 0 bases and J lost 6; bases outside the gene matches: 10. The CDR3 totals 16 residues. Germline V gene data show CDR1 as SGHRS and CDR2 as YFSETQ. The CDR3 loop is CASSLAGGSVSDTQYF. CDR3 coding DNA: TGCGCCAGCAGCTTGGCCGGCGGGAGTGTGAGCGATACGCAGTATTTT.

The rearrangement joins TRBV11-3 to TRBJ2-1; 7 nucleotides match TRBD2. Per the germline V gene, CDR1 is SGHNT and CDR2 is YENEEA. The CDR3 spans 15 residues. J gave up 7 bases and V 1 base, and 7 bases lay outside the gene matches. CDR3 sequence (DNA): TGTGCCAGCAGCTTAGGGGCGGGAGAGTGGAATGAGCAGTTCTTC. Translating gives CASSLGAGEWNEQFF.

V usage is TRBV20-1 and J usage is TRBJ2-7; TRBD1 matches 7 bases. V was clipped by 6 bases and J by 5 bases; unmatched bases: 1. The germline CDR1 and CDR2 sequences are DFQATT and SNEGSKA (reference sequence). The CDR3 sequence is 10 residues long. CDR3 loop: CSAGTDEQYF. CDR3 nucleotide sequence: TGCAGTGCCGGGACAGACGAGCAGTACTTC.

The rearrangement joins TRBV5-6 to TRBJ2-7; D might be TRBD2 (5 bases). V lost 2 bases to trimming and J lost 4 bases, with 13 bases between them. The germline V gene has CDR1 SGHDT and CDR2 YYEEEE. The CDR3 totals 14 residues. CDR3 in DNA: TGTGCCAGCAGCTTACTAGGGCCGGTTTACGAGCAGTACTTC. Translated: CASSLLGPVYEQYF.

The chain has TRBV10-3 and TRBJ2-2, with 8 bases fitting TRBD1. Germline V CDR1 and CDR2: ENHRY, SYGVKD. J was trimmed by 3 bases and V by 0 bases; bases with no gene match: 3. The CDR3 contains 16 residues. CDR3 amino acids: CAISESSRGHTGELFF. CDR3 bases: TGTGCCATCAGTGAGTCGTCCAGGGGGCACACCGGGGAGCTGTTTTTT.

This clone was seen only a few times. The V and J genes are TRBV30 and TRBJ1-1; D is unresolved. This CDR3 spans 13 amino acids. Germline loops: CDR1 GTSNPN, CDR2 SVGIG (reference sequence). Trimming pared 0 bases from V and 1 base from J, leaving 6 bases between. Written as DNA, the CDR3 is TGTGCCTGGAGTGTACTTCGGAACACTGAAGCTTTCTTT. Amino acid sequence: CAWSVLRNTEAFF. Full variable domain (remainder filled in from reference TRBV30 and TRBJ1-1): SQTIHQWPATLVQPVGSPLSLECTVEGTSNPNLYWYRQAAGRGLQLLFYSVGIGQISSEVPQNLSASRPQDRQFILSSKKLLLSDSGFYLCAWSVLRNTEAFFGQGTRLTVV.

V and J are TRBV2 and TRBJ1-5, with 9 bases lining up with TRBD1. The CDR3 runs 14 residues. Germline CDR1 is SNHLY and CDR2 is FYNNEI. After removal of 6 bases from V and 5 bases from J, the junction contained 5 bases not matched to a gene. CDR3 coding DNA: TGTGCCAGCAGCCCAGGACAGGGGTATCAGCCCCAGCATTTT. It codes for CASSPGQGYQPQHF.

CDR3 coding DNA: TGTGCCAGCAGTTTGGGAGGTTATGAGCAGTTCTTC. Translated: CASSLGGYEQFF. The V gene is TRBV27, the J gene TRBJ2-1; maybe TRBD2 (6 bases). Germline V CDR1 and CDR2: MNHEY, SMNVEV (reference sequence). The V gene lost 3 bases and the J gene lost 8 bases, with 8 bases spanning the gap. The CDR3 length is 12 residues.

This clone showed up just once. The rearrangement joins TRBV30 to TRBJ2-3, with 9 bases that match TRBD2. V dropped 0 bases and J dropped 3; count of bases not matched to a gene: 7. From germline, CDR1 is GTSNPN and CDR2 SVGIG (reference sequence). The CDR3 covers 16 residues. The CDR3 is CAWSVSSGIGTDTQYF. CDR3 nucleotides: TGTGCCTGGAGTGTATCTAGCGGGATAGGTACAGATACGCAGTATTTT.

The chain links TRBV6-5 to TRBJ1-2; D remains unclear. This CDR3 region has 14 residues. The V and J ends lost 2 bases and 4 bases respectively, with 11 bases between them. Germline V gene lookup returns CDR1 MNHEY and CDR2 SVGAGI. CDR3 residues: CASSYTRDFYGYTF. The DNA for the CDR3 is TGTGCCAGCAGTTACACCCGGGATTTCTATGGCTACACCTTC.

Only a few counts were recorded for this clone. The CDR3 coding sequence is TGTGCCAGCAGCGTCCAGGGGAACACTGAAGCTTTCTTT. It yields the protein CASSVQGNTEAFF. V and J are TRBV9 and TRBJ1-1; a possible D gene is TRBD1 (5 bases). V lost 2 bases, J lost 1 base, and 6 bases lay in between. CDR3 size: 13 residues. The germline V gene has CDR1 SGDLS and CDR2 YYNGEE.

CDR3: CSVVNGYTF. CDR3 bases: TGCAGCGTTGTGAATGGCTACACCTTC. The V and J genes are TRBV29-1 and TRBJ1-2; D is unresolved. The V end was cut by 4 bases, the J end by 6 bases, with 3 bases between. The CDR3 contains 9 residues. Germline V lookup: CDR1 SQVTM, CDR2 ANQGSEA.

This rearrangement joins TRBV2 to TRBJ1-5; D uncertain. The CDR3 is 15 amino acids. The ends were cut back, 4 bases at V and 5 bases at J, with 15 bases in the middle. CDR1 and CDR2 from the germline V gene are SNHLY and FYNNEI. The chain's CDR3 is CASSVEGSSDQPQHF. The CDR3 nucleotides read TGTGCCAGCAGTGTGGAGGGATCATCGGATCAGCCCCAGCATTTT.

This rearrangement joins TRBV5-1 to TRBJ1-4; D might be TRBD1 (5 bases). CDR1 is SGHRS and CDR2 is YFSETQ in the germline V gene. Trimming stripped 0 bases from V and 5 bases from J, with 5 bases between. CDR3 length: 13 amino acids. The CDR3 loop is CASSLAGNEKLFF. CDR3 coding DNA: TGCGCCAGCAGCTTGGCAGGGAATGAAAAACTGTTTTTT.

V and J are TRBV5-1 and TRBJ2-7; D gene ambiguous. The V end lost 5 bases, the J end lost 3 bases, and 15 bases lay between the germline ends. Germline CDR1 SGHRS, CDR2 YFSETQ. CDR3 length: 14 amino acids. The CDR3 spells CASRANTLNYEQYF. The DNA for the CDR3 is TGCGCCAGCAGGGCGAACACCCTAAACTACGAGCAGTACTTC.